The TCR beta chain described here comes from a study of blood T cell repertoires in COVID-19. Study at large: Collection of acute and convalescent COVID-19 samples took place in the United States, Italy and Spain.

The ends lost 6 bases at V and 2 bases at J; junction bases unmatched: 7. The CDR3 totals 14 residues. Germline CDR1 reads MNHEY; CDR2 reads SMNVEV (reference sequence). For this clone: The same CDR3 can be traced to other DNA sequences in this sample.

Data came from immunoSEQ multiplex PCR; TCRdb stores just in-frame clones and leaves some out. The sample lists over 150,000 clones, 80% to 85% occurring once. The sample comprised peripheral blood. This TCR derives from a man aged 65-85 years with active or convalescent COVID-19. The chain is built from TRBV27 and TRBJ2-7; 7 bases align to TRBD2. The DNA of the CDR3 is TGTGCCAGCAGCCTTAGGGAGGGTCCCTACGAGCAGTACTTC. This encodes CASSLREGPYEQYF.